The 30 T cell receptor beta chains below were found in one sample sequenced in a study of T cells in Graves' hyperthyroidism and ophthalmopathy. RNA transcripts gave rise to amplified TCR beta CDR3 regions. Carried out on the TCR CDR3, a first-round RT-PCR used the HTBI primer set. TCRdb ran MiXCR on the multiplex PCR reads and lists one entry per CDR3 protein. The sample has around 760,000 distinct CDR3 sequences, about 35% seen once. The sequenced sample was blood. These receptors were collected from a woman in her forties with Graves' hyperthyroidism.

A few counts support this clonotype. V is TRBV4-1 and J is TRBJ1-1; D is unresolved. The germline CDR1 and CDR2 sequences are MGHRA and YSYEKL. The V end lost 3 bases, the J end lost 0 bases, and 14 bases lay between the germline ends. This CDR3 spans 16 amino acids. The DNA of the CDR3 is TGCGCCAGCAGCCAGCCGGGCCGGACGGTGAACACTGAAGCTTTCTTT. As protein: CASSQPGRTVNTEAFF.

On this clonotype: A single base separates this from a much larger clone, so it may be a read error. This chain links TRBV7-9 with TRBJ1-4; D is perhaps TRBD1 (5 bases). Germline V CDR1 and CDR2: SEHNR, FQNEAQ (reference sequence). The CDR3 totals 13 residues. CDR3 in DNA: TGTGCCAGCGGCTTAGGGTGGGACGAAAAACTGTTTTTT. It yields the protein CASGLGWDEKLFF.

In its sample, this clonotype was seen many times. The rearrangement uses TRBV5-5 and TRBJ2-7; 9 bases line up with TRBD1. Per the germline V gene, CDR1 is SGHKS and CDR2 is YYEKEE (reference sequence). The junction had 7 bases not matched to a gene; V was cut back by 3 bases and J by 6 bases. The CDR3 loop spans 14 amino acids. CDR3 amino acids: CASSWGWTGVEQYF. The CDR3 region has the DNA TGTGCCAGCAGCTGGGGATGGACAGGGGTCGAGCAGTACTTC.

This clonotype was seen many times. V gene TRBV13 combines with J gene TRBJ1-3, with D hard to call. With 5 bases removed from V and 0 bases from J, the gap between germline ends came to 11 bases. The CDR3 runs 15 residues. Germline V gene data show CDR1 as PRHDT and CDR2 as FYEKMQ (reference sequence). CDR3 region: CASSPGLSSGNTIYF. DNA for the CDR3: TGTGCCAGCAGCCCAGGACTCAGCTCTGGAAACACCATATATTTT.

This clonotype was counted at least ten times. The rearrangement uses TRBV7-2 and TRBJ1-1; D is undetermined. Germline V gene data show CDR1 as SGHTA and CDR2 as FQGNSA. The CDR3 contains 13 residues. Trimming stripped 7 bases from V and 1 base from J, with 10 bases between. The CDR3 here is CASTHNRNTEAFF. The CDR3 DNA follows: TGTGCCAGCACTCATAACAGGAACACTGAAGCTTTCTTT.

As concerns this clonotype: One junction end disagrees with the germline gene, perhaps due to a read error. J is TRBJ2-7 and V is TRBV14; tentatively, D is TRBD1 (6 bases). CDR3 size: 14 residues. Germline V lookup: CDR1 SGHDN, CDR2 FVKESK. The CDR3 DNA is TGTGCCGGCAGCCTCCGGGACAACTCCTACGAGCAGTACTTC. It encodes CAGSLRDNSYEQYF.

V is TRBV7-9 and J is TRBJ1-2; TRBD1 matches at 7 bases. This CDR3 contains 15 residues. CDR1 is SEHNR and CDR2 is FQNEAQ in the germline V gene (reference sequence). The junction had 4 bases not matched to a gene; V was cut back by 0 bases and J by 3 bases. CDR3 nucleotides: TGTGCCAGCAGCTTAGCCGAGGGGGCGGACTATGGCTACACCTTC. It specifies CASSLAEGADYGYTF. Using reference TRBV7-9 and TRBJ1-2 for the parts outside the CDR3, the full variable domain is DTGVSQNPRHKITKRGQNVTFRCDPISEHNRLYWYRQTLGQGPEFLTYFQNEAQLEKSRLLSDRFSAERPKGSFSTLEIQRTEQGDSAMYLCASSLAEGADYGYTFGSGTRLTVV.

Many counts were recorded for this clonotype. The chain has TRBV14 and TRBJ2-6; D call uncertain. CDR3 length equals 11 residues. Per the germline V gene, CDR1 is SGHDN and CDR2 is FVKESK. Trimming stripped 4 bases from V and 11 bases from J, with 6 bases between. The CDR3 sequence: CASSRSDVLTF. The DNA for the CDR3 is TGTGCCAGCAGCCGGTCAGACGTCCTGACTTTC. Combining the CDR3 with reference TRBV14 and TRBJ2-6 gives the whole variable domain EAGVTQFPSHSVIEKGQTVTLRCDPISGHDNLYWYRRVMGKEIKFLLHFVKESKQDESGMPNNRFLAERTGGTYSTLKVQPAELEDSGVYFCASSRSDVLTFGAGSRLTVL.

This clonotype was recorded at least ten times. The CDR3 is CASSSTTDNTEAFF. The CDR3 bases are TGTGCCAGCAGTTCGACTACGGATAACACTGAAGCTTTCTTT. J is TRBJ1-1 and V is TRBV6-6; unclear D gene. The V end lost 4 bases, the J end lost 2 bases, and 11 bases lay between the germline ends. Germline CDR1 reads MNHNY; CDR2 reads SVGAGI (reference sequence). The CDR3 loop spans 14 amino acids.

This chain's CDR3 is CASSSSGGGFYGYTF. Here the CDR3 DNA reads TGTGCCAGCAGCTCATCAGGGGGCGGGTTCTATGGCTACACCTTC. The rearrangement joins TRBV7-2 to TRBJ1-2; 8 positions agree with TRBD1. The CDR3 is made up of 15 amino acids. Germline lookup yields CDR1 SGHTA and CDR2 FQGNSA. J was trimmed by 4 bases and V by 4 bases; bases with no gene match: 8.

The rearrangement links TRBV5-1 to TRBJ2-2, with TRBD2 identical over 7 bases. V lost 4 bases, J lost 7 bases, and 10 bases stayed unmatched. CDR3 length equals 15 residues. Germline V gene lookup returns CDR1 SGHRS and CDR2 YFSETQ. CDR3 in amino acids: CASSPGTISGGELFF. The CDR3 bases are TGCGCCAGCAGCCCGGGGACTATCTCCGGCGGGGAGCTGTTTTTT.

Many counts were recorded for this clonotype. The rearrangement joins TRBV24-1 to TRBJ2-5, with D unclear. The CDR3 consists of 15 residues. V lost 3 bases, J lost 2 bases, and 12 bases lay in between. CDR1 is KGHDR and CDR2 is SFDVKD in the germline V gene. The CDR3 region is CATSDPQIGQETQYF. CDR3 DNA: TGTGCCACCAGTGATCCCCAGATAGGACAAGAGACCCAGTACTTC.

As to this clonotype: A much larger clone sits a single nucleotide away, making a read error possible. The gene calls are TRBV29-1 and TRBJ2-5, with D perhaps matching TRBD2 (5 bases). CDR1 SQVTM and CDR2 ANQGSEA come from the germline V gene. The CDR3 sequence is 13 residues long. V was shortened by 4 bases and J by 4 bases, with 13 bases between the two germline ends. The CDR3 region is CSVGRTSPETQYF. For the CDR3, the DNA is TGCAGCGTTGGTAGGACTTCCCCAGAGACCCAGTACTTC.

The gene calls are TRBV5-8 and TRBJ1-2; 10 bases agree with TRBD1. CDR1 SGHTS and CDR2 YDEGEE come from the germline V gene. This CDR3 spans 17 amino acids. J gave up 3 bases and V 4 bases, and 12 bases lay outside the gene matches. The CDR3 coding sequence is TGTGCCAGCAGCAAACCGGACAGGGGGGGTTACTACTATGGCTACACCTTC. Translated: CASSKPDRGGYYYGYTF.

This clonotype showed up many times. The chain uses TRBV7-8 and TRBJ2-7; 8 bases match TRBD2. Per the germline V gene, CDR1 is SGHVS and CDR2 is FQNEAQ. This CDR3 spans 16 amino acids. Losses at the gene ends were 0 bases for V and 3 bases for J; bases not matched to a gene: 7. The CDR3 sequence is CASSLASGKSIYEQYF. Written as DNA, the CDR3 is TGTGCCAGCAGCTTAGCTAGCGGGAAGAGCATCTACGAGCAGTACTTC.

The chain carries TRBV7-9 and TRBJ1-4; 10 bases fit TRBD1. The CDR3 loop spans 17 amino acids. CDR1 and CDR2 (germline): SEHNR, FQNEAQ (reference sequence). The V segment lost 8 bases and the J segment 1 base; nucleotides outside the gene matches: 10. The chain's CDR3 is CASGDETGGVTNEKLFF. The CDR3 coding sequence is TGTGCCAGCGGGGATGAGACAGGGGGCGTAACTAATGAAAAACTGTTTTTT. Drawing the rest from reference TRBV7-9 and TRBJ1-4, the complete variable domain is DTGVSQNPRHKITKRGQNVTFRCDPISEHNRLYWYRQTLGQGPEFLTYFQNEAQLEKSRLLSDRFSAERPKGSFSTLEIQRTEQGDSAMYLCASGDETGGVTNEKLFFGSGTQLSVL.

The rearrangement joins TRBV7-6 to TRBJ2-6; TRBD1 matches at 8 bases. The length of the CDR3 is 20 residues. Germline V lookup: CDR1 SGHVS, CDR2 FNYEAQ. With V trimmed by 4 bases and J by 0 bases, 14 bases remained unmatched. CDR3 nucleotides: TGTGCCAGCAGCTCCCCCCGTGTGGGACAGGCGACCTCTGGGGCCAACGTCCTGACTTTC. Translation gives CASSSPRVGQATSGANVLTF.

This clonotype was observed many times. V and J are TRBV6-5 and TRBJ2-5, with a weak D call TRBD1 (6 bases). CDR3 length: 14 amino acids. CDR1 MNHEY and CDR2 SVGAGI come from the germline V gene. Trimming left V 7 bases short and J 2 bases short, with 14 bases between. The CDR3 loop reads CASTRRTEQETQYF. The CDR3 region has the DNA TGTGCCAGCACCCGAAGGACAGAACAAGAGACCCAGTACTTC.

This clonotype was detected ten times or more. The CDR3 sequence: CASSLGHPGTYEQYF. The CDR3 DNA sequence: TGTGCCAGTAGTCTTGGACACCCAGGGACCTACGAGCAGTACTTC. This chain links TRBV19 with TRBJ2-7; tentative D call: TRBD1 (5 bases). The V gene lost 5 bases and the J gene lost 2 bases, with 16 bases spanning the gap. This CDR3 is 15 amino acids long. Germline V gene lookup returns CDR1 LNHDA and CDR2 SQIVND (reference sequence).

The rearrangement links TRBV4-1 to TRBJ1-2; D is possibly TRBD1 (5 bases). V was cut by 6 bases and J by 0 bases, with 14 bases left in between. Germline V gene lookup returns CDR1 MGHRA and CDR2 YSYEKL. The CDR3 extends over 15 amino acids. The CDR3: CASRIVGGSNYGYTF. The CDR3 DNA sequence: TGCGCCAGCAGAATTGTCGGGGGATCTAACTATGGCTACACCTTC.

This clonotype appeared a few times. The chain combines TRBV7-2 with TRBJ2-7; TRBD2 matches at 13 bases. V dropped 5 bases and J dropped 4; count of bases not matched to a gene: 5. The germline gives CDR1 SGHTA, CDR2 FQGNSA. The CDR3 is 15 amino acids. The CDR3 sequence is CASSLGTSGEYEQYF. CDR3 bases: TGTGCCAGCAGCCTAGGGACTAGCGGGGAGTACGAGCAGTACTTC.

This clonotype occurred many times. This rearrangement joins TRBV20-1 to TRBJ2-7, with D unclear. Germline-derived CDR1 and CDR2 are DFQATT and SNEGSKA (reference sequence). Trimming removed 3 bases at V and 3 bases at J, with 9 bases between. CDR3 length: 12 amino acids. The CDR3 DNA is TGCAGTGCTAGCGCCAACAACTACGAGCAGTACTTC. Translation gives CSASANNYEQYF.

This clonotype came up many times. The chain couples TRBV7-3 to TRBJ2-5; D is uncertain. Trimming cost V 1 base and J 4 bases, with 7 bases left between them. This CDR3 contains 13 residues. Germline V CDR1 and CDR2: SGHTA, FQGTGA. CDR3 coding DNA: TGTGCCAGCAGCTTAAAGGGTCTAGAGACCCAGTACTTC. Translation gives CASSLKGLETQYF.

The chain is built from TRBV7-9 and TRBJ2-7; 7 bases match TRBD2. This CDR3 is built from 15 residues. V was clipped by 8 bases and J by 4 bases; unmatched bases: 14. Germline V gene sequence: CDR1 SEHNR, CDR2 FQNEAQ (reference sequence). The CDR3 bases are TGTGCCAGCTCACCACCAGGCAGGGAGGGGTACGAGCAGTACTTC. It is translated as CASSPPGREGYEQYF.

In regard to this clonotype: The junction differs from germline at one of its ends, possibly a read error. CDR3 in DNA: TGCGCCAGCAGGGAGGACCTCCTTGGACAGGGCCGAAACACCATATATTTT. It translates to CASREDLLGQGRNTIYF. The rearrangement joins TRBV7-9 to TRBJ1-3; 8 bases are shared with TRBD1. Germline lookup yields CDR1 SEHNR and CDR2 FQNEAQ (reference sequence). This CDR3 has 17 residues.

Here the CDR3 reads CASSLARGTDYGYTF. The CDR3, as DNA: TGTGCCAGCAGCTTAGCGCGGGGGACGGACTATGGCTACACCTTC. The gene calls are TRBV7-2 and TRBJ1-2; D is possibly TRBD1 (5 bases). Trimming stripped 0 bases from V and 3 bases from J, with 11 bases between. The CDR3 extends over 15 amino acids. Germline V gives CDR1 SGHTA, CDR2 FQGNSA.

This clonotype was seen ten or more times. This chain uses TRBV7-2 with TRBJ1-2, with 7 bases identical to TRBD1. This CDR3 is built from 15 residues. The junction had 9 bases not matched to a gene; V was cut back by 4 bases and J by 4 bases. CDR1 is SGHTA and CDR2 is FQGNSA in the germline V gene. The CDR3 bases are TGTGCCAGCAGCTCGCAGCAGGGGGGTCCCTATGGCTACACCTTC. The encoded protein is CASSSQQGGPYGYTF.

V usage is TRBV29-1 and J usage is TRBJ1-2; D is ambiguous. Germline-derived CDR1 and CDR2 are SQVTM and ANQGSEA. Trimming stripped 7 bases from V and 4 bases from J, with 7 bases between. The CDR3 totals 10 residues. The CDR3, as DNA: TGCAGCGCTGATATCTATGGCTACACCTTC. Protein product: CSADIYGYTF.

This clonotype was counted only a few times. The rearrangement links TRBV6-6 to TRBJ1-1, with a tentative D call TRBD1 (5 bases). The germline V gene encodes CDR1 MNHNY and CDR2 SVGAGI (reference sequence). The CDR3 has 12 residues. With 0 bases removed from V and 11 bases from J, the gap between germline ends came to 10 bases. The chain's CDR3 is CASSYSKGQAFF. The CDR3, as DNA: TGTGCCAGCAGTTACTCGAAGGGGCAGGCTTTCTTT.

This clonotype showed up many times. The chain links TRBV29-1 to TRBJ1-2; D is perhaps TRBD1 (5 bases). Between the trimmed V and J ends, which lost 0 bases and 4 bases, there was a span of 18 bases. This CDR3 is 16 amino acids long. The V gene's germline CDR1 is SQVTM and CDR2 ANQGSEA. The CDR3 region has the DNA TGCAGCGTTGAAGATCGCGGCTCAACAGGCTTCTATGGCTACACCTTC. Translating gives CSVEDRGSTGFYGYTF. Based on the CDR3 plus reference TRBV29-1 and TRBJ1-2, the full variable domain is SAVISQKPSRDICQRGTSLTIQCQVDSQVTMMFWYRQQPGQSLTLIATANQGSEATYESGFVIDKFPISRPNLTFSTLTVSNMSPEDSSIYLCSVEDRGSTGFYGYTFGSGTRLTVV.